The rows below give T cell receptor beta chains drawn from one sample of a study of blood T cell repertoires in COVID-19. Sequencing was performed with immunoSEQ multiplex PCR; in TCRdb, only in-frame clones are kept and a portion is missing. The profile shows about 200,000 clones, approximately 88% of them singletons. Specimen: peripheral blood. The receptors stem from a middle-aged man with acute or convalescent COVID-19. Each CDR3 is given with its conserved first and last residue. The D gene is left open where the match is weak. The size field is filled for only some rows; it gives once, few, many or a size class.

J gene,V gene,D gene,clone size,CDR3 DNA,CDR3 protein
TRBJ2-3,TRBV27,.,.,TGTGCCAGCAGTTTACGGGCTAGCAGCTACACAGATACGCAGTATTTT,CASSLRASSYTDTQYF
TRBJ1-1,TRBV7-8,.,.,TGTGCCAGCAGCTTTACTACAAGGATGAACACTGAAGCTTTCTTT,CASSFTTRMNTEAFF
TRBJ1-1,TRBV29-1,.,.,TGCAGCGTTGATCGTGCTCTTAGAACTGAAGCTTTCTTT,CSVDRALRTEAFF
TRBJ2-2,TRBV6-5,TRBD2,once,TGTGCCAGCGGGCTAGCGGGAGGGACCGGGGAGCTGTTTTTT,CASGLAGGTGELFF
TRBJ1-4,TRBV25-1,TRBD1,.,TGTGCCAGCCGGGACAGGTCCGATGAAAAACTGTTTTTT,CASRDRSDEKLFF
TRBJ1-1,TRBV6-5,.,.,TGTGCCAGCAGTTATTCCCGGGATCTAGGAAAGACGGGCTTCTTT,CASSYSRDLGKTGFF
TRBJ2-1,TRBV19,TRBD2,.,TGTGCCAGTAAGTCTAGCGGGAGATCTGAGCAGTTCTTC,CASKSSGRSEQFF
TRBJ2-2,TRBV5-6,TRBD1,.,TGTGCCAGCAGCTTTGACAGGGGGATCACCGGGGAGCTGTTTTTT,CASSFDRGITGELFF
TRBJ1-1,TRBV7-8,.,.,TGTGCCAGCAGCCTTGGACAGTCGCGGACTGAAGCTTTCTTT,CASSLGQSRTEAFF
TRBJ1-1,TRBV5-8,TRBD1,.,TGTGCCAGCAGCTTCTACCGACAGGGTGTTGAAGCTTTCTTT,CASSFYRQGVEAFF
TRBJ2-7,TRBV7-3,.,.,TGTGCCAGCAGCCCGAGGCCCGGACGGGACTACGAGCAGTACTTC,CASSPRPGRDYEQYF
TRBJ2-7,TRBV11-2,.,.,TGTGCCAGCAGCTCCCCTCTCCAGACCGCGGACTACGAGCAGTACTTC,CASSSPLQTADYEQYF
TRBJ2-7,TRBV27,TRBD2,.,TGTGCCAGCAGTTTATATTCGGGAGGGCTGAAATACGAGCAGTACTTC,CASSLYSGGLKYEQYF
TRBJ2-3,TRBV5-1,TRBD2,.,TGCGCCAGCAGCGGAAGCGGGAGGAAGACAGATACGCAGTATTTT,CASSGSGRKTDTQYF